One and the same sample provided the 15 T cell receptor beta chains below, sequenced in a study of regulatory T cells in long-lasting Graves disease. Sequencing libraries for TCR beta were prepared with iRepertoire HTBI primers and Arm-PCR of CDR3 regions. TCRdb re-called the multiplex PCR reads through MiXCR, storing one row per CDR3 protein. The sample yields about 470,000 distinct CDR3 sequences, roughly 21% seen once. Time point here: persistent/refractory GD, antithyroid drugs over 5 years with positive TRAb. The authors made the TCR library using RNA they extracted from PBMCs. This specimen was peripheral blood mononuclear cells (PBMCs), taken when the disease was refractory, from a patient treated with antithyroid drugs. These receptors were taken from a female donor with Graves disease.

The CDR3: CASRNYGGLNEKLFF. The CDR3 DNA is TGTGCCAGCAGAAATTATGGCGGGCTTAATGAAAAACTGTTTTTT. The chain joins TRBV6-1 to TRBJ1-4; no clear D gene. The CDR3 has 15 residues. CDR1 is MNHNS and CDR2 is SASEGT in the germline V gene. V lost 6 bases, J lost 4 bases, and 15 bases lay in between.

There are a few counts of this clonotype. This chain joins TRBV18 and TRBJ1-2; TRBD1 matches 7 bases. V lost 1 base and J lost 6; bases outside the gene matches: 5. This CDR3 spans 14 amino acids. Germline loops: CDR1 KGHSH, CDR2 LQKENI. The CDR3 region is CASSPQGAVDGYTF. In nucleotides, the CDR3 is TGTGCCAGCTCACCACAGGGGGCGGTTGATGGCTACACCTTC.

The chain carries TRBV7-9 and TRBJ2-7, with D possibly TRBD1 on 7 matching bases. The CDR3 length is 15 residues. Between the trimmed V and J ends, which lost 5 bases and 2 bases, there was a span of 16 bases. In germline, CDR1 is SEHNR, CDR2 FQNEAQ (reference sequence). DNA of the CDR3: TGTGCCAGCAGCCAGGAGGGGGCCCTAACCTACGAGCAGTACTTC. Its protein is CASSQEGALTYEQYF.

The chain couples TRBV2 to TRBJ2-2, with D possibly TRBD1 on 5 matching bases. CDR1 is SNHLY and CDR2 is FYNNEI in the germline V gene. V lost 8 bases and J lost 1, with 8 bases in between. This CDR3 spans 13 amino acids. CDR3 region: CASGAQNTGELFF. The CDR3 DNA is TGTGCCAGCGGGGCCCAGAACACCGGGGAGCTGTTTTTT.

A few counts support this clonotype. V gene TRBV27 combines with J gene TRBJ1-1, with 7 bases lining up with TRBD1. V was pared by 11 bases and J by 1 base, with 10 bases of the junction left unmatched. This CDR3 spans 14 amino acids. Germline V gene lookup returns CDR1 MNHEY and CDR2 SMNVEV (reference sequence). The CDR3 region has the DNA TGTGCCGGCACCCGAGGGGGCAGGAACACTGAAGCTTTCTTT. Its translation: CAGTRGGRNTEAFF.

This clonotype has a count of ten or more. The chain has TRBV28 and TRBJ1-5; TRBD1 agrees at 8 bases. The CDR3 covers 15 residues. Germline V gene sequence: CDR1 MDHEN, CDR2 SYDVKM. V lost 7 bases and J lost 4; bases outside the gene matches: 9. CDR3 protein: CASTLDRVWNQPQHF. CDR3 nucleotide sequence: TGTGCCAGCACCTTGGACAGGGTATGGAATCAGCCCCAGCATTTT. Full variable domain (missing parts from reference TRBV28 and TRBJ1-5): DVKVTQSSRYLVKRTGEKVFLECVQDMDHENMFWYRQDPGLGLRLIYFSYDVKMKEKGDIPEGYSVSREKKERFSLILESASTNQTSMYLCASTLDRVWNQPQHFGDGTRLSIL.

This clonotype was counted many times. Here the CDR3 reads CASSQGQGVTEQYF. The CDR3 nucleotides are TGTGCCAGCAGCCAAGGACAGGGGGTTACCGAGCAGTACTTC. The chain employs TRBV3-1 and TRBJ2-7; the match to TRBD1 covers 9 bases. The CDR3 is 14 residues long. The germline V gene has CDR1 LGHDT and CDR2 YNNKEL (reference sequence). V was clipped by 1 base and J by 6 bases; unmatched bases: 4.

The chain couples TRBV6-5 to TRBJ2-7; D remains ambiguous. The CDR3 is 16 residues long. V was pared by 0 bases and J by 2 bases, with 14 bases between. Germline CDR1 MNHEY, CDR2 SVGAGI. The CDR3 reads CASSYSMYPEPYEQYF. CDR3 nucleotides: TGTGCCAGCAGTTACTCGATGTACCCGGAACCCTACGAGCAGTACTTC.

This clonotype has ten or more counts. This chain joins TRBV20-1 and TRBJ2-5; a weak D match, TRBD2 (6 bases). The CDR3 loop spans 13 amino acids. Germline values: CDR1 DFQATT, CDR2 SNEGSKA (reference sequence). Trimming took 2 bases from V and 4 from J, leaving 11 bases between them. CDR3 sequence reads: CSARRAGTETQYF. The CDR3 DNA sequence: TGCAGTGCTAGAAGGGCGGGGACAGAGACCCAGTACTTC.

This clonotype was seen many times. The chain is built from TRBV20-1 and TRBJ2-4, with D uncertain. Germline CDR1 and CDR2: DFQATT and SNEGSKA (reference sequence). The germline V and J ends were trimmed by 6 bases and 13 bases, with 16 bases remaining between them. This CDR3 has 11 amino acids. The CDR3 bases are TGCAGTGCCGCCCCGGCGGATCTACAGTACTTC. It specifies CSAAPADLQYF.

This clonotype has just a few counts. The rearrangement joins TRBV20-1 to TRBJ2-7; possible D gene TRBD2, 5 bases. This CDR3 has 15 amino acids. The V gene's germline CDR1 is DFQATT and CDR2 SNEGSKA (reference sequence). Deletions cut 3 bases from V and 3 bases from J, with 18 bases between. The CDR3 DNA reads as TGCAGTGCTAGTCCCCAGCTGGAGGATTTCTACGAGCAGTACTTC. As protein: CSASPQLEDFYEQYF.

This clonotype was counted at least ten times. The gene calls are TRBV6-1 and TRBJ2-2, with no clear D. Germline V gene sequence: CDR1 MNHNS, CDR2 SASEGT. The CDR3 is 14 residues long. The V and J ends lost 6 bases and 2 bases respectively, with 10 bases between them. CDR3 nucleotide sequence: TGTGCCAGCAGGGAACAGTTAAACACCGGGGAGCTGTTTTTT. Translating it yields CASREQLNTGELFF.

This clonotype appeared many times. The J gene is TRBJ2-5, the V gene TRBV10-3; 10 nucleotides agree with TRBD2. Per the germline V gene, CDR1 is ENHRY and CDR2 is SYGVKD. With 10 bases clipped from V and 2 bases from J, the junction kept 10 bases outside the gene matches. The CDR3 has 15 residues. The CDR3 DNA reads TGTGCCAGCCAAGCTAGCGGGGGAACACAAGAGACCCAGTACTTC. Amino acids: CASQASGGTQETQYF.

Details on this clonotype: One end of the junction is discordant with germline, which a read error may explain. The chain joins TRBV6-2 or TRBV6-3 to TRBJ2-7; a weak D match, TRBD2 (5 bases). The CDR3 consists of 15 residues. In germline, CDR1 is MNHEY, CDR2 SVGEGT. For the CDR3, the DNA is TGTGCCAGCAATTACCGCCGGGGTTCTTCCTACGAGCAGTACTTC. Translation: CASNYRRGSSYEQYF.

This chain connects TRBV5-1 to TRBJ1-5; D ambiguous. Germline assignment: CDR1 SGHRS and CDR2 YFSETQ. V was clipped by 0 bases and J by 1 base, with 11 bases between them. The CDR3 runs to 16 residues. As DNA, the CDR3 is TGCGCCAGCAGCTTGGATGGCCTACCAAGCAATCAGCCCCAGCATTTT. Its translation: CASSLDGLPSNQPQHF.